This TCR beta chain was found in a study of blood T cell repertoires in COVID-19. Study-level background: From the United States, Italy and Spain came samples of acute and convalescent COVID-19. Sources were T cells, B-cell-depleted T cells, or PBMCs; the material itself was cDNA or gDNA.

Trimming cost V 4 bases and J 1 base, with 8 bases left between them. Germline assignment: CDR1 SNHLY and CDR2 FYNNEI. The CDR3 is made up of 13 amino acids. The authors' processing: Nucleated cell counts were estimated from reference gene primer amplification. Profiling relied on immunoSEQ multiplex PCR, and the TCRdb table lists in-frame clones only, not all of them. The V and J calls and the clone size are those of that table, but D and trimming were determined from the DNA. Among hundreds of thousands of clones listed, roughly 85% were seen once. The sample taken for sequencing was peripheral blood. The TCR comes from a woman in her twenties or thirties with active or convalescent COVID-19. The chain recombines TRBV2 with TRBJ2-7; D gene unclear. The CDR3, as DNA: TGTGCCAGCAGTGGAAGCCCTTCCTACGAGCAGTACTTC. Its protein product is CASSGSPSYEQYF.